This T cell receptor beta chain originates from a study of T cell repertoires in cytomegalovirus infection. MiXCR, run by TCRdb on the reads, gives a single entry per CDR3 protein. The repertoire has 200,000 to 300,000 distinct CDR3 sequences, 9% to 15% of them found once; the top ten carry 1.5% to 2%. Source material: PBMCs. The TCR was taken from a human donor in good health (CMV status not recorded). Some clones in this sample may be carry-over from other donors' samples.

The DNA for the CDR3 is TGTGCCACCCAGGACAGCTCCGAGAGCTCCTACGAGCAGTACTTC. Encoded protein: CATQDSSESSYEQYF. This sequence joins TRBV28 and TRBJ2-7; TRBD1 is a possible D gene (6 bases). This CDR3 is built from 15 residues. With 10 bases removed from V and 0 bases from J, the gap between germline ends came to 19 bases. Germline values: CDR1 MDHEN, CDR2 SYDVKM.